Sequencing of this T cell receptor (beta chain) was carried out in a study of blood T cell repertoires in COVID-19. Trimming took 0 bases from V and 4 from J; bases not matched to a gene: 7. Germline loops: CDR1 PRHDT, CDR2 FYEKMQ (reference sequence). The CDR3 consists of 17 residues. Measured with immunoSEQ multiplex PCR; TCRdb has only the in-frame clones, and not every one. The sample yields a few hundred thousand clones, about 90% seen once. The genes are TRBV13 and TRBJ2-1; 9 bases match TRBD2. The sample taken for sequencing was PBMCs or T cells enriched from blood (not recorded which). The receptor was isolated from a woman aged 30 to 39 who had recovered from COVID-19. As DNA, the CDR3 is TGTGCCAGCAGCTTAGGCCTGGCTAGCGGGACTTACAATGAGCAGTTCTTC. Protein sequence: CASSLGLASGTYNEQFF.